Following are 11 T cell receptor beta chains from one sample sequenced in a study of cytomegalovirus exposure and HLA in healthy donors. Sequenced by immunoSEQ multiplex PCR; TCRdb stores in-frame clones only, minus some. Among about 98,000 clones listed, about 83% were seen once. Sample: PBMCs. The receptors here all came from a woman in her twenties or thirties in good health and CMV-seronegative.

V is TRBV5-1 and J is TRBJ2-3; D may be TRBD2 (6 bases). Trimming cost V 4 bases and J 0 bases, with 15 bases left between them. Germline loops: CDR1 SGHRS, CDR2 YFSETQ. The CDR3 loop spans 16 amino acids. CDR3 protein: CASSRDSRTSTDTQYF. CDR3 sequence (DNA): TGCGCCAGCAGCCGGGACTCCCGCACTAGCACAGATACGCAGTATTTT.

The chain joins TRBV27 to TRBJ2-1; perhaps TRBD1 as D (6 bases). Per the germline V gene, CDR1 is MNHEY and CDR2 is SMNVEV (reference sequence). This CDR3 comprises 14 residues. The V end was cut by 5 bases, the J end by 6 bases, with 14 bases between. The CDR3 DNA is TGTGCCAGCAGTACCCGACAGGTTCTCAATGAGCAGTTCTTC. It is translated as CASSTRQVLNEQFF.

The CDR3 region is CASRNRWDTGTDTQYF. The CDR3 bases are TGTGCCAGCAGGAACCGGTGGGACACAGGCACAGATACGCAGTATTTT. The chain employs TRBV11-2 and TRBJ2-3; a possible D gene is TRBD1 (6 bases). Between the trimmed V and J ends, which lost 6 bases and 1 base, there was a span of 17 bases. Germline V gene data show CDR1 as SGHAT and CDR2 as FQNNGV. CDR3 length: 16 amino acids.

V is TRBV7-6 and J is TRBJ1-3, with 9 bases fitting TRBD1. V was clipped by 0 bases and J by 2 bases; unmatched bases: 17. CDR3 length equals 21 residues. Germline V gene data show CDR1 as SGHVS and CDR2 as FNYEAQ. DNA for the CDR3: TGTGCCAGCAGCTTAGCACCTCCGGGACAGGGTAGAAGTGTAGCTGGAAACACCATATATTTT. Protein sequence: CASSLAPPGQGRSVAGNTIYF.

This chain connects TRBV19 to TRBJ2-1, with 7 bases fitting TRBD2. The germline gives CDR1 LNHDA, CDR2 SQIVND (reference sequence). The CDR3 sequence is 14 residues long. With V trimmed by 8 bases and J by 3 bases, 7 bases remained unmatched. The CDR3 DNA follows: TGTGCCAGTTGCCCCCGGGACTACTACAATGAGCAGTTCTTC. It is translated as CASCPRDYYNEQFF.

The genes are TRBV27 and TRBJ1-1, with 8 bases lining up with TRBD1. CDR3 length equals 16 residues. V lost 7 bases to trimming and J lost 7 bases; unmatched junction nucleotides: 17. Germline CDR1 reads MNHEY; CDR2 reads SMNVEV (reference sequence). Here the CDR3 DNA reads TGTGCCAGCACCCGTAGGGGAGGGACAGGCCTATTTGAAGCTTTCTTT. Translation: CASTRRGGTGLFEAFF.

This clone was seen once. The V and J genes are TRBV7-7 and TRBJ2-1; TRBD2 agrees at 12 bases. The CDR3 extends over 16 amino acids. With V trimmed by 5 bases and J by 4 bases, 6 bases remained unmatched. Per germline, CDR1 SSHAT and CDR2 FNYEAQ (reference sequence). CDR3 nucleotide sequence: TGTGCCAGCAGCCCCCAACTAGCGGGGGGTTACAATGAGCAGTTCTTC. This encodes CASSPQLAGGYNEQFF.

This sequence joins TRBV7-8 and TRBJ1-4; 10 positions agree with TRBD1. Losses at the gene ends were 5 bases for V and 8 bases for J; bases not matched to a gene: 5. In germline, CDR1 is SGHVS, CDR2 FQNEAQ. This CDR3 has 14 amino acids. CDR3 region: CASSPGQGREKLFF. CDR3 nucleotides: TGTGCCAGCAGCCCGGGACAGGGGAGGGAAAAACTGTTTTTT.

The chain is built from TRBV6-1 and TRBJ2-7; 10 nucleotides align to TRBD1. The CDR3 totals 15 residues. After removal of 8 bases from V and 5 bases from J, the junction contained 12 bases not matched to a gene. Germline CDR1 and CDR2: MNHNS and SASEGT. CDR3 amino acids: CASAVPGQGFHEQYF. CDR3 nucleotide sequence: TGTGCCAGCGCCGTCCCGGGACAGGGGTTCCACGAGCAGTACTTC.

The V and J genes are TRBV4-3 and TRBJ1-4, with unresolved D. Germline values: CDR1 LGHNA, CDR2 YSLEER. The V gene lost 2 bases and the J gene lost 8 bases, with 15 bases spanning the gap. The CDR3 covers 15 residues. CDR3 loop: CASSQSGSMKEKLFF. CDR3 DNA: TGCGCCAGCAGCCAAAGTGGCAGTATGAAGGAAAAACTGTTTTTT.

This chain joins TRBV27 and TRBJ2-7; perhaps TRBD1 as D (5 bases). The germline gives CDR1 MNHEY, CDR2 SMNVEV (reference sequence). This CDR3 has 15 residues. Trimming took off 3 bases at V and 2 bases at J, with 14 bases between the two ends. This CDR3 reads CASSLTVERAYEQYF. CDR3 sequence (DNA): TGTGCCAGCAGTTTGACAGTAGAGCGAGCCTACGAGCAGTACTTC.